This T cell receptor beta chain was recovered during a study of CD8+CD57+ T cells in acquired aplastic anemia. Study details: DNA from sorted CD4+ and CD8+ cells averaged roughly 3.4 ug.

Notes on the study in general: The CD8+ Simpson's diversity of patients and controls was not significantly different. The number of CD8+ CDR3 sequences shared by patients and controls was twenty-nine.

On this clonotype itself: Its antigen remains unknown.

CDR1 is SEHNR, CDR2 FQNEAQ, per germline (reference sequence). V lost 1 base, J lost 2 bases, and 9 bases lay in between. The CDR3 has 14 residues. CDR3 and TCR beta VDJ profiling relied on genomic DNA as the template. TCRdb ran MiXCR on the reads and lists one entry per CDR3 protein. The sample shows 200,000 or so distinct CDR3 sequences, around three fifths of them seen only once. V usage is TRBV7-9 and J usage is TRBJ2-7; D is perhaps TRBD1 (6 bases). This TCR was sampled from a human donor with severe aplastic anemia or a healthy control (not recorded which). Source material: sorted CD4+, CD8+, or CD8+CD57+ T cells (not recorded which) from PBMCs. The CDR3 DNA reads as TGTGCCAGCAGCTTAGAAGCAGGGGCCTACGAGCAGTACTTC. It is translated as CASSLEAGAYEQYF.